This paragraph covers one T cell receptor (beta chain) sequence. The antigen is not known. This record belongs to a study of PD-1 blockade in classical Hodgkin lymphoma. As for the study in general: Once every 2 weeks, patients received intravenous nivolumab at 3 mg/kg. Regarding the study as a whole: Lower baseline TCR diversity marked trial partial responders and progressors.

The CDR3 has 14 amino acids. Germline CDR1 LNHDA, CDR2 SQIVND (reference sequence). Trimming cost V 5 bases and J 3 bases; bases outside gene matches: 6. Sequenced by immunoSEQ multiplex PCR; TCRdb stores in-frame clones only, minus some. The sample comprises about 97,000 clones, more than 85% of which are singletons, and more than 6.5% rests with the top ten. Every patient had relapsed following autologous stem cell transplantation, and cohorts differed in brentuximab vedotin exposure. This TCR came from a human donor with classical Hodgkin lymphoma. This chain uses TRBV19 with TRBJ2-7; 8 bases are a match to TRBD1. The starting material was peripheral blood mononuclear cells (PBMCs), obtained before the second cycle of nivolumab. CDR3 nucleotides: TGTGCCAGTAGTCCGACAGGGGCGGACTACGAGCAGTACTTC. Protein sequence: CASSPTGADYEQYF.